The present entry profiles one TCR beta chain with its context. What it binds is not known. This entry comes from a study of CD8 T cells in Susac syndrome. RNA amounts of about 0.45 to 1 ug underwent reverse transcription with random hexamers. Amplification of TCR beta CDR3 across 54 Vbeta and 13 Jbeta was performed with immunoSEQ multiplex PCR. One entry per CDR3 protein, called by TCRdb with MiXCR from the immunoSEQ multiplex PCR reads. The sample carries 230,000 or so distinct CDR3 sequences, approximately 95% recorded once. Whole-study findings and limits: The relatively small number of individuals in the TCR sequencing and HLA analysis was acknowledged by the study.

The germline CDR1 and CDR2 sequences are KGHSH and LQKENI. The length of the CDR3 is 15 residues. Trimming removed 3 bases from V and 4 bases from J; junction bases left unmatched: 6. The authors carried out high-throughput sequencing of TCR beta. They applied it to CD8+ and CD4+ T cells obtained from blood. The receptor was derived from a human donor with multiple sclerosis. V usage is TRBV18 and J usage is TRBJ2-7; 10 positions agree with TRBD1. The material sequenced was CD4+ T cells from PBMCs. The CDR3 loop is CASSPKGQGLYEQYF. The CDR3 DNA sequence: TGTGCCAGCTCACCCAAGGGACAGGGGTTATACGAGCAGTACTTC.